Below are 29 T cell receptor beta chains sequenced from a single sample in a study of T-cell reconstitution after alpha-beta-depleted transplantation in children listed by TCRdb under 2016. The treatment or condition label, as the study defines it: allogeneic hematopoietic cell transplantation with graft depleted of TCRalphabeta T cells and CD19 B cells. Library prep was done by PCR. For sequencing, an Illumina HiSeq 2500 was employed. TCR library preparation used molecular barcoding, with unique molecular identifiers applied to normalize quantification of the TCRbeta repertoire. TCRdb applied fastp at Q25 and MiXCR to the public reads, then kept only in-frame beta chains. Every distinct CDR3 protein forms one entry, paired with its most common genes and DNA. For this sample the table gives 450,000 to 600,000 distinct CDR3 sequences, of which 10% were detected only once. The ten largest clones take up 2% of the sample.

The starting material was PBMCs, obtained before TCRalphabeta/CD19-depleted stem cell transplant. The source of these receptors is a child aged 2 to 15 with inherited bone marrow failure, due to receive a stem cell transplant.

The chain employs TRBV18 and TRBJ2-4; D remains ambiguous. Trimming pared 5 bases from V and 1 base from J, leaving 15 bases between. CDR1 is KGHSH and CDR2 is LQKENI in the germline V gene. The CDR3 sequence is 16 residues long. This CDR3 reads CASSSINGRAKNIQYF. The CDR3 DNA reads as TGTGCCAGCTCATCGATTAATGGTAGGGCCAAAAACATTCAGTACTTC.

This clonotype showed up many times. This rearrangement joins TRBV12-5 to TRBJ1-2; D uncertain. V gave up 6 bases and J gave up 4 bases, with 15 bases separating them. Germline V gives CDR1 LGHNT, CDR2 FRNRAP. The CDR3 covers 14 residues. The CDR3 region has the DNA TGTGCTAGTGGAGGAATAGAGGATGGCTATGGCTACACCTTC. The encoded protein is CASGGIEDGYGYTF.

This clonotype was counted at least ten times. The chain uses TRBV27 and TRBJ2-5; 9 positions agree with TRBD1. From germline, CDR1 is MNHEY and CDR2 SMNVEV (reference sequence). Germline trimming cut 6 bases from V and 4 bases from J; bases unmatched to any gene: 3. CDR3 length equals 13 residues. The CDR3 DNA is TGTGCCAGCAGAACAGGGGGCGGAGAGACCCAGTACTTC. Translation gives CASRTGGGETQYF.

This clonotype was picked up many times. The V gene is TRBV5-1, the J gene TRBJ2-5, with D perhaps given as TRBD1 or TRBD2 (5 bases each). The V gene lost 0 bases and the J gene lost 4 bases, with 16 bases spanning the gap. The length of the CDR3 is 16 residues. The germline gives CDR1 SGHRS, CDR2 YFSETQ. The CDR3 spells CASSLDPGRLGETQYF. The CDR3 DNA sequence: TGCGCCAGCAGCTTGGACCCGGGACGCCTGGGAGAGACCCAGTACTTC. The full variable domain, its missing parts supplied by reference TRBV5-1 and TRBJ2-5, is KAGVTQTPRYLIKTRGQQVTLSCSPISGHRSVSWYQQTPGQGLQFLFEYFSETQRNKGNFPGRFSGRQFSNSRSEMNVSTLELGDSALYLCASSLDPGRLGETQYFGPGTRLLVL.

CDR3 DNA: TGTGCCAGCACCCTAGGGGCTAGCGGGGGTATCTACAATGAGCAGTTCTTC. Encoded protein: CASTLGASGGIYNEQFF. The chain has TRBV13 and TRBJ2-1, with TRBD2 matching over 10 bases. Germline V gene sequence: CDR1 PRHDT, CDR2 FYEKMQ (reference sequence). This CDR3 region has 17 residues. The trim removed 7 bases at V and 3 bases at J, leaving 12 bases unmatched.

The chain is built from TRBV7-9 and TRBJ1-2; D is perhaps TRBD1 (5 bases). This CDR3 has 17 residues. The germline V and J ends were trimmed by 2 bases and 8 bases, with 24 bases remaining between them. CDR1 is SEHNR, CDR2 FQNEAQ, per germline (reference sequence). The CDR3 DNA follows: TGTGCCAGCAGCTTATTCCAGGGTCATCTGGCCCGGGAGGGCTACACCTTC. Translated, it gives CASSLFQGHLAREGYTF.

This clonotype was picked up a small number of times. The chain is built from TRBV6-5 and TRBJ1-5; no clear D. The CDR3 extends over 15 amino acids. V shed 2 bases and J shed 2 bases, with 10 bases lying between them. CDR1 MNHEY and CDR2 SVGAGI come from the germline V gene. Here the CDR3 reads CASSYEGSGNQPQHF. CDR3 nucleotides: TGTGCCAGCAGTTACGAGGGATCGGGCAATCAGCCCCAGCATTTT.

The chain is built from TRBV7-7 and TRBJ2-1; TRBD1 is a possible D gene (6 bases). Trimming shortened V by 3 bases and J by 10 bases, and 19 bases separated the two germline ends. Germline CDR1 SSHAT, CDR2 FNYEAQ (reference sequence). This CDR3 has 15 residues. The CDR3 sequence: CASSFRGTFNEEQFF. The CDR3, as DNA: TGTGCCAGCAGCTTCAGGGGAACCTTCAATGAGGAGCAGTTCTTC.

This clonotype was counted between two and nine times. J is TRBJ2-5 and V is TRBV7-2, with 7 nucleotides matching TRBD2. Germline-derived CDR1 and CDR2 are SGHTA and FQGNSA. Trimming removed 1 base from V and 5 bases from J; junction bases left unmatched: 10. CDR3 length equals 16 residues. The CDR3 region has the DNA TGTGCCAGCAGCTTAGGGCCTAGCGGAGTGCAGGAGACCCAGTACTTC. As protein: CASSLGPSGVQETQYF.

This clonotype was seen a handful of times. V and J are TRBV29-1 and TRBJ1-1; D remains ambiguous. V gave up 7 bases and J gave up 5 bases, with 20 bases separating them. The CDR3 consists of 14 residues. Germline CDR1 is SQVTM and CDR2 is ANQGSEA. CDR3 residues: CSAKGSGRRTEAFF. DNA for the CDR3: TGCAGCGCCAAAGGGTCAGGACGGAGAACTGAAGCTTTCTTT.

This clonotype was detected ten times or more. The chain has TRBV29-1 and TRBJ1-1; D unresolved. The CDR3 has 13 residues. Germline CDR1 is SQVTM and CDR2 is ANQGSEA. The germline V and J ends were trimmed by 6 bases and 2 bases, with 13 bases remaining between them. The CDR3 loop reads CSVVAQYNTEAFF. The CDR3 region has the DNA TGCAGCGTCGTCGCACAATATAACACTGAAGCTTTCTTT.

This clonotype was seen more than once but under ten times. The chain links TRBV9 to TRBJ1-1, with a possible D match to TRBD1 (5 bases). The CDR3 totals 14 residues. Trimming shortened V by 4 bases and J by 5 bases, and 15 bases separated the two germline ends. Germline CDR1 is SGDLS and CDR2 is YYNGEE. Here the CDR3 DNA reads TGTGCCAGCAGCCCTACCCCAGGGTTGACTGAAGCTTTCTTT. It specifies CASSPTPGLTEAFF.

This clonotype came up many times. The rearrangement joins TRBV10-3 to TRBJ2-7; the D gene is possibly TRBD1 (7 bases). V was cut by 8 bases and J by 2 bases, with 10 bases left in between. The CDR3 is made up of 12 amino acids. Germline V gene sequence: CDR1 ENHRY, CDR2 SYGVKD. The CDR3 DNA reads TGTGCCATCGGCGGGACAGCCTACGAGCAGTACTTC. Translating it yields CAIGGTAYEQYF.

This clonotype was found many times. The chain has TRBV12-3 or TRBV12-4 and TRBJ1-2; tentatively, D is TRBD1 (5 bases). V dropped 3 bases and J dropped 5 bases, with 16 bases sitting between them. The CDR3 has 15 residues. The CDR3 region has the DNA TGTGCCAGCAGTTTCACGACGGGGGAAGGGTATGGCTACACCTTC. It specifies CASSFTTGEGYGYTF.

In its sample, this clonotype was seen a few times. The chain joins TRBV30 to TRBJ2-7, with 10 bases identical to TRBD1. The CDR3 is made up of 14 amino acids. Trimming removed 3 bases from V and 5 bases from J; junction bases left unmatched: 7. In germline, CDR1 is GTSNPN, CDR2 SVGIG (reference sequence). For the CDR3, the DNA is TGTGCCTGGAGGGTGACAGGGGGCTTGGACGAGCAGTACTTC. Translated: CAWRVTGGLDEQYF.

There are many counts of this clonotype. This CDR3 is CASSLLADTGELFF. DNA of the CDR3: TGCGCCAGCAGCTTGCTAGCGGACACCGGGGAGCTGTTTTTT. The rearrangement links TRBV5-1 to TRBJ2-2, with 7 bases identical to TRBD2. The germline gives CDR1 SGHRS, CDR2 YFSETQ. The CDR3 spans 14 residues. Trimming took 1 base from V and 3 from J; bases not matched to a gene: 0.

This clonotype has a count of ten or more. The chain recombines TRBV5-6 with TRBJ2-5, with 8 bases lining up with TRBD2. V lost 4 bases to trimming and J lost 1 base; unmatched junction nucleotides: 15. CDR3 size: 18 residues. The V gene's germline CDR1 is SGHDT and CDR2 YYEEEE. The DNA of the CDR3 is TGTGCCAGCAGCCTGGAGATCGTTGCGGGAGGTGGCCAAGAGACCCAGTACTTC. Translating gives CASSLEIVAGGGQETQYF.

This clonotype was counted a few times. The genes are TRBV20-1 and TRBJ2-2; 7 nucleotides match TRBD1. The CDR3 is 13 residues long. Germline lookup yields CDR1 DFQATT and CDR2 SNEGSKA (reference sequence). The J segment lost 5 bases and the V segment lost 6 bases, leaving 6 bases of the junction unmatched. Here the CDR3 DNA reads TGCAGTGCGTACAGGGGTGGGACCGGGGAGCTGTTTTTT. Protein: CSAYRGGTGELFF.

This clonotype showed up just a few times. The chain has TRBV20-1 and TRBJ2-3, with D tentatively TRBD1 (5 bases). The V end lost 4 bases, the J end lost 4 bases, and 12 bases lay between the germline ends. The CDR3 sequence is 13 residues long. CDR1 and CDR2 (germline): DFQATT, SNEGSKA (reference sequence). The DNA for the CDR3 is TGCAGTGCTACGGACAATTGGGCAGATACGCAGTATTTT. It yields the protein CSATDNWADTQYF.

This clonotype has at least ten counts. This chain joins TRBV4-3 and TRBJ2-1, with D hard to call. The CDR3 has 13 amino acids. Germline CDR1 reads LGHNA; CDR2 reads YSLEER. V lost 4 bases and J 10 bases, leaving 14 bases between the germline ends. This CDR3 reads CASSPSDDLEQFF. The CDR3 DNA follows: TGCGCCAGCAGCCCCTCCGATGACCTGGAGCAGTTCTTC.

Ten or more counts support this clonotype. The genes are TRBV5-1 and TRBJ2-7; TRBD1 agrees at 7 bases. Germline V gene lookup returns CDR1 SGHRS and CDR2 YFSETQ. J gave up 2 bases and V 3 bases, and 14 bases lay outside the gene matches. The CDR3 contains 17 residues. CDR3 protein: CASSWGPDRASTYEQYF. The CDR3, as DNA: TGCGCCAGCAGCTGGGGACCCGACAGGGCTTCGACCTACGAGCAGTACTTC.

Regarding this clonotype: One end of the junction does not line up with germline, which may come from a read error. This chain links TRBV20-1 with TRBJ2-1; TRBD2 matches 14 bases. Germline V lookup: CDR1 DFQATT, CDR2 SNEGSKA (reference sequence). This CDR3 spans 16 amino acids. The CDR3 nucleotides read TGCTGTGCTAGACCAAGACTAGCGGGAGGGAGAGATGAGCAGTTCTTC. Protein sequence: CCARPRLAGGRDEQFF.

The sample holds many counts of this clonotype. The chain is built from TRBV6-5 and TRBJ1-6; D is unclear. Trimming took off 2 bases at V and 4 bases at J, with 12 bases between the two ends. The CDR3 length is 16 residues. Germline lookup yields CDR1 MNHEY and CDR2 SVGAGI. The CDR3 reads CASSYGPRAYNSPLHF. CDR3 nucleotide sequence: TGTGCCAGCAGTTACGGGCCTAGGGCTTATAATTCACCCCTCCACTTT.

This clonotype has at least ten counts. The CDR3 DNA sequence: TGCGCCAGCAGCTTGAACGGACTTAATCAGCCCCAGCATTTT. Its protein product is CASSLNGLNQPQHF. The chain carries TRBV5-1 and TRBJ1-5; D gene ambiguous. V shed 1 base and J shed 4 bases, with 9 bases lying between them. Germline CDR1 is SGHRS and CDR2 is YFSETQ. This CDR3 contains 14 residues.

There are a few counts of this clonotype. This chain links TRBV7-2 with TRBJ2-7; TRBD2 matches at 9 bases. Trimming took 8 bases from V and 0 from J; bases not matched to a gene: 14. The CDR3 is made up of 17 amino acids. Germline-derived CDR1 and CDR2 are SGHTA and FQGNSA. For the CDR3, the DNA is TGTGCCAGCCGGCGCGGTAGCGGGAGTTCCAGCTCCTACGAGCAGTACTTC. As protein: CASRRGSGSSSSYEQYF.

This clonotype was recorded many times. The V gene is TRBV7-2, the J gene TRBJ1-2, with TRBD1 matching over 8 bases. J gave up 7 bases and V 4 bases, and 5 bases lay outside the gene matches. This CDR3 comprises 13 residues. CDR1 is SGHTA, CDR2 FQGNSA, per germline. In DNA form, the CDR3 reads TGTGCCAGCAGCTCACAGGGGGTTGGTGGCTACACCTTC. Amino acid sequence: CASSSQGVGGYTF.

This clonotype has at least ten counts. The chain recombines TRBV20-1 with TRBJ2-5, with D unclear. Germline V gene data show CDR1 as DFQATT and CDR2 as SNEGSKA (reference sequence). The CDR3 runs 12 residues. V was cut by 1 base and J by 5 bases, with 8 bases left in between. This chain's CDR3 is CSARGGPETQYF. The CDR3 region has the DNA TGCAGTGCTAGAGGGGGTCCGGAGACCCAGTACTTC.

The V call is TRBV7-9, the J call TRBJ2-3, with 7 bases identical to TRBD1. Trimming cost V 6 bases and J 3 bases; bases outside gene matches: 12. This CDR3 comprises 16 residues. Germline V gene sequence: CDR1 SEHNR, CDR2 FQNEAQ (reference sequence). DNA of the CDR3: TGTGCCAGCAGACAGGGGAGAATATACCCAACAGATACGCAGTATTTT. Translating it yields CASRQGRIYPTDTQYF.

This clonotype was recorded at least ten times. The rearrangement joins TRBV6-5 to TRBJ1-4; D gene unclear. V dropped 2 bases and J dropped 8 bases, with 12 bases sitting between them. The length of the CDR3 is 14 residues. The V gene's germline CDR1 is MNHEY and CDR2 SVGAGI. CDR3 amino acids: CASSYPAGTEKLFF. Written as DNA, the CDR3 is TGTGCCAGCAGTTACCCTGCCGGAACAGAAAAACTGTTTTTT.